These 12 T cell receptor beta chains were all obtained from the same sample, sequenced in a study of metastatic and nonmetastatic thyroid tumors. Patients underwent thyroid surgery, and none had received any treatment before it. Via MiXCR, TCRdb re-called the PCR reads. The sample holds tens of thousands of clones, approximately 11% seen once. Sequencing input: blood. These receptors all come from a female donor with papillary thyroid cancer or a benign thyroid nodule (not recorded which). Some clones in this sample may be carry-over from other donors' samples.

This clone has ten or more counts. One junction end disagrees with the germline gene, perhaps due to a read error. Distinct nucleotide sequences in the sample also encode this CDR3. J is TRBJ2-6 and V is TRBV15; D is possibly TRBD1 (5 bases). The V gene's germline CDR1 is LNHNV and CDR2 YYDKDF (reference sequence). The length of the CDR3 is 15 residues. The CDR3 nucleotides read TGTGCCACCAGCAGAGATTACTCTGGGGCCAACGTCCTGACCTTC. It yields the protein CATSRDYSGANVLTF. Complete variable domain (other parts from reference TRBV15 and TRBJ2-6): DAMVIQNPRYQVTQFGKPVTLSCSQTLNHNVMYWYQQKSSQAPKLLFHYYDKDFNNEADTPDNFQSRRPNTSFCFLDIRSPGLGDTAMYLCATSRDYSGANVLTFGAGSRLTVL.

The table lists this clone with many counts. The chain joins TRBV4-2 to TRBJ1-2, with a weak D call TRBD1 (6 bases). CDR1 LGHNA and CDR2 YNFKEQ come from the germline V gene. The V gene lost 4 bases and the J gene lost 8 bases, with 17 bases spanning the gap. The length of the CDR3 is 14 residues. In DNA, the CDR3 is TGTGCCAGCAGCCTTCCCAAGGGGGTTGGCGGCTACACCTTC. Its translation: CASSLPKGVGGYTF.

At least ten counts were recorded for this clone. The chain recombines TRBV2 with TRBJ2-1; no clear D gene. The V end lost 2 bases, the J end lost 4 bases, and 6 bases lay between the germline ends. The CDR3 has 13 amino acids. Germline values: CDR1 SNHLY, CDR2 FYNNEI. The CDR3 sequence: CASSETPYNEQFF. In DNA, the CDR3 is TGTGCCAGCAGTGAAACCCCTTACAATGAGCAGTTCTTC.

This sequence joins TRBV20-1 and TRBJ2-3; a weak D match, TRBD1 (5 bases). CDR3 length equals 12 residues. Germline-derived CDR1 and CDR2 are DFQATT and SNEGSKA (reference sequence). V was shortened by 0 bases and J by 6 bases, with 7 bases between the two germline ends. CDR3 amino acids: CSARDQGDTQYF. The CDR3 nucleotides read TGCAGTGCTAGAGATCAGGGTGATACGCAGTATTTT.

Judged by abundance, this clone is medium-sized (0.01 to 0.1%). This chain links TRBV6-1 with TRBJ1-5; 9 positions agree with TRBD1. Trimming at V came to 7 bases and at J to 9 bases, leaving 13 bases not matched to a gene. The length of the CDR3 is 15 residues. Germline CDR1 reads MNHNS; CDR2 reads SASEGT. CDR3 sequence reads: CASTTDGTGIRPQHF. CDR3 nucleotide sequence: TGTGCCAGCACTACAGACGGGACAGGGATTCGGCCCCAGCATTTT.

This clone was counted at least ten times. This chain links TRBV6-6 with TRBJ2-5; D is unclear. Germline lookup yields CDR1 MNHNY and CDR2 SVGAGI (reference sequence). The V end was cut by 0 bases, the J end by 7 bases, with 6 bases between. The CDR3 sequence is 12 residues long. CDR3 in amino acids: CASSYSFGTQYF. The CDR3 coding sequence is TGTGCCAGCAGTTACTCGTTCGGGACCCAGTACTTC.

This clone was seen many times. The gene calls are TRBV12-3 or TRBV12-4 and TRBJ1-5; maybe TRBD1 (6 bases). V gave up 3 bases and J gave up 6 bases, with 12 bases separating them. The CDR3 consists of 14 residues. CDR3 nucleotides: TGTGCCAGCAGTTTCCACAGGGTTCGTCAGCCCCAGCATTTT. Translated, it gives CASSFHRVRQPQHF.

This clone was picked up many times. The chain has TRBV20-1 and TRBJ1-5; the match to TRBD1 covers 8 bases. This CDR3 contains 13 residues. Germline CDR1 reads DFQATT; CDR2 reads SNEGSKA (reference sequence). The ends lost 6 bases at V and 2 bases at J; junction bases unmatched: 3. CDR3 coding DNA: TGCAGTGCGCCGGACAGGGGCAATCAGCCCCAGCATTTT. This translates into CSAPDRGNQPQHF.

The sample holds many counts of this clone. The chain has TRBV28 and TRBJ1-6; TRBD1 matches 9 bases. The CDR3 covers 15 residues. J lost 6 bases, V lost 6 bases, and 6 bases had no gene match. Germline assignment: CDR1 MDHEN and CDR2 SYDVKM. The CDR3 loop is CASRSGQGVNSPLHF. CDR3 nucleotides: TGTGCCAGCAGGTCGGGACAGGGAGTTAATTCACCCCTCCACTTT.

This clone was detected ten times or more. The chain combines TRBV6-1 with TRBJ2-7; possibly TRBD1 or TRBD2 for D (5 bases each). Trimming took off 6 bases at V and 0 bases at J, with 12 bases between the two ends. This CDR3 is 14 amino acids long. Germline loops: CDR1 MNHNS, CDR2 SASEGT. CDR3 sequence reads: CASSAGTASYEQYF. The CDR3 bases are TGTGCCAGCAGCGCCGGGACGGCCTCCTACGAGCAGTACTTC.

In this sample, this clone turned up many times. V gene TRBV28 combines with J gene TRBJ1-2; D is perhaps TRBD1 (5 bases). The CDR3 sequence is 13 residues long. Trimming pared 2 bases from V and 2 bases from J, leaving 6 bases between. Germline V gene sequence: CDR1 MDHEN, CDR2 SYDVKM. The DNA for the CDR3 is TGTGCCAGCAGTTTAGGGGACAACTATGGCTACACCTTC. It yields the protein CASSLGDNYGYTF.

Ten or more counts support this clone. V gene TRBV20-1 combines with J gene TRBJ2-1; 11 positions agree with TRBD2. Unmatched junction bases numbered 12, after V lost 5 bases and J lost 9 bases. Germline V gene sequence: CDR1 DFQATT, CDR2 SNEGSKA (reference sequence). CDR3 length: 15 residues. The CDR3 DNA sequence: TGCAGTGCTGGCGCCCATAGCGGGAGGGCCGGTGAGCAGTTCTTC. Residues: CSAGAHSGRAGEQFF.